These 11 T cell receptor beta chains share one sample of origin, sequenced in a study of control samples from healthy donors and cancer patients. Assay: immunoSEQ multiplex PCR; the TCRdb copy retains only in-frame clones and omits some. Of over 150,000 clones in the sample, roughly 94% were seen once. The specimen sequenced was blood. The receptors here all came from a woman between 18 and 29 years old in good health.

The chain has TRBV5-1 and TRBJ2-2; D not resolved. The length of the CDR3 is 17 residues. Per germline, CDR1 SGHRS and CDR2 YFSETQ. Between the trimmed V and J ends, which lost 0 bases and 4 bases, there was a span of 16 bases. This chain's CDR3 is CASSLDPGKWGTGELFF. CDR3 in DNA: TGCGCCAGCAGCTTGGATCCCGGAAAGTGGGGCACCGGGGAGCTGTTTTTT. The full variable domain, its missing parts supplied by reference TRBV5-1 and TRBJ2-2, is KAGVTQTPRYLIKTRGQQVTLSCSPISGHRSVSWYQQTPGQGLQFLFEYFSETQRNKGNFPGRFSGRQFSNSRSEMNVSTLELGDSALYLCASSLDPGKWGTGELFFGEGSRLTVL.

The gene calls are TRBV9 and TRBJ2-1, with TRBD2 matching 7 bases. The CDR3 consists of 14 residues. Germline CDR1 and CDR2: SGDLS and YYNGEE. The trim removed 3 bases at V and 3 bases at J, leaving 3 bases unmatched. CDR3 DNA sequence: TGTGCCAGCAGCGCAGGACTAGTCTACAATGAGCAGTTCTTC. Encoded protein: CASSAGLVYNEQFF.

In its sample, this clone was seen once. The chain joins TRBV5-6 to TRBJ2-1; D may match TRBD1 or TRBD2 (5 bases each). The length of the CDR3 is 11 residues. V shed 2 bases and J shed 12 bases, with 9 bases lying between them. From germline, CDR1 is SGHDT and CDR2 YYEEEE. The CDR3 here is CASSFGTPQFF. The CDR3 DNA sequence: TGTGCCAGCAGCTTCGGGACCCCGCAGTTCTTC.

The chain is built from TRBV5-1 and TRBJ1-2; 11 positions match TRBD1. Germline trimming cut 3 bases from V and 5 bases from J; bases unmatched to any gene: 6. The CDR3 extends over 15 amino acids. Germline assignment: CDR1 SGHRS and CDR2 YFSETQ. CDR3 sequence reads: CASSWDRGWGYGYTF. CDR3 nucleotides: TGCGCCAGCAGCTGGGACAGGGGGTGGGGATATGGCTACACCTTC.

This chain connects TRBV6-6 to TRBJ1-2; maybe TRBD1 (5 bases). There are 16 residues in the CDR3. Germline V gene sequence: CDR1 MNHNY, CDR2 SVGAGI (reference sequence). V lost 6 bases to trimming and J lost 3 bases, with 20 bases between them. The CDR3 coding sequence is TGTGCCAGCAGCCACCTAAGACAGAATCGTTACTATGGCTACACCTTC. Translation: CASSHLRQNRYYGYTF.

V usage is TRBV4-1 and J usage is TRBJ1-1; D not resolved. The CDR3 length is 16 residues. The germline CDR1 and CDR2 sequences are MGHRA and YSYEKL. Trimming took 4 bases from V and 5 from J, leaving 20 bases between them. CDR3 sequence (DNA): TGCGCCAGCAGCCTACAACCACATACTCAAGGTACTGAAGCTTTCTTT. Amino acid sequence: CASSLQPHTQGTEAFF.

The chain's CDR3 is CASSEYGAGEQFF. The DNA for the CDR3 is TGCGCCAGCAGTGAGTATGGGGCAGGTGAGCAGTTCTTC. V usage is TRBV10-2 and J usage is TRBJ2-1, with D possibly matching TRBD1 (5 bases). Germline CDR1 reads WSHSY; CDR2 reads SAAADI. Trimming stripped 1 base from V and 9 bases from J, with 10 bases between. The CDR3 spans 13 residues.

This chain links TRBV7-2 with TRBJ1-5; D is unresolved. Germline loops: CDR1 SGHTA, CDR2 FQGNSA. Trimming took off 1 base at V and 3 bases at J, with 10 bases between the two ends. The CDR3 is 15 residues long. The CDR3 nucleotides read TGTGCCAGCAGCTTAGAAATTGGAGTCAATCAGCCCCAGCATTTT. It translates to CASSLEIGVNQPQHF.

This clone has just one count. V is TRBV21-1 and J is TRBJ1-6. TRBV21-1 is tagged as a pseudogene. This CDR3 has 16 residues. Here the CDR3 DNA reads TGTGCCAGCAGCAAAGGGCCCGGGGTATATAATTCACCCCTCCACTTT. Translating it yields CASSKGPGVYNSPLHF.

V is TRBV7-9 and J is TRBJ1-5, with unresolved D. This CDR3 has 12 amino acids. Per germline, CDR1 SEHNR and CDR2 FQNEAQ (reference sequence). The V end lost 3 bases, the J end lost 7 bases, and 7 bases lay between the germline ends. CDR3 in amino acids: CASSFSGQPQHF. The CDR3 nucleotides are TGTGCCAGCAGCTTTAGTGGGCAGCCCCAGCATTTT.

In DNA, the CDR3 is TGTGCCAGCAGCACAGGGTTGGGTAGCAATCAGCCCCAGCATTTT. Protein: CASSTGLGSNQPQHF. V and J are TRBV5-6 and TRBJ1-5; TRBD1 might be the D (6 bases). V was trimmed by 4 bases and J by 0 bases, leaving 11 bases between them. Germline CDR1 reads SGHDT; CDR2 reads YYEEEE. The CDR3 is made up of 15 amino acids.